This T cell receptor (beta chain) was sequenced in a study of blood T cell repertoires in COVID-19. In the study overall: COVID-19 samples collected from the United States, Italy and Spain covered acute and convalescent phases. PBMCs, B-cell-depleted T cells, or T cells were the source of the cDNA or gDNA that made up the material.

As processed by the authors: Reference gene primers were amplified, and this amplification served to estimate nucleated cell counts. Sequencing was performed with immunoSEQ multiplex PCR; in TCRdb, only in-frame clones are kept and a portion is missing. The DNA was the basis for D and trimming; V, J and clone size are from that table. The sample comprises just under 65,000 clones, around four fifths of which are singletons, and 14% rests with the top ten. Followed longitudinally, the Seattle patients had been enrolled during active infection. Material for sequencing was peripheral blood. The TCR originated in a man aged 55 to 70 with COVID-19, enrolled during active disease.

In nucleotides, the CDR3 is TGTGCCAGCAGCCCCAACAGGGGCGGCGAGCAGTACTTC. Translating gives CASSPNRGGEQYF. The V and J genes are TRBV11-2 and TRBJ2-7; 7 nucleotides match TRBD1. V lost 5 bases to trimming and J lost 6 bases; unmatched junction nucleotides: 7. The CDR3 contains 13 residues. Germline V gene data show CDR1 as SGHAT and CDR2 as FQNNGV.